This TCR beta chain originates from a study of OX40 agonist ivuxolimab in advanced cancers. Background on the study: Patients were approximately 80% male with ages roughly 20 to 90, mean 60. Participants could have had prior anti-PD-1, anti-PD-L1 or anti-CTLA-4 therapy, and around 40% had some.

General observations from the study: Researchers did not determine the expanded peripheral T cells' antigen specificity.

The CDR3 runs 12 residues. Deletions cut 5 bases from V and 9 bases from J, with 10 bases between. Germline assignment: CDR1 LNHDA and CDR2 SQIVND (reference sequence). Note on this clone: What it recognizes is unknown.

Assay used: immunoSEQ multiplex PCR; TCRdb lists only in-frame clones, some missing. The sample includes 65,000 to 95,000 clones, 88% of them seen just once. The chain joins TRBV19 to TRBJ2-2; D is ambiguous. The sample consisted of CD4+ or CD8+ T cells sorted from blood, taken in a trial of the OX40 agonist ivuxolimab. This clonotype was obtained from an adult with an advanced solid tumor such as melanoma, head and neck, liver or kidney cancer. The CDR3 nucleotides read TGTGCCAGTAGTGGAAGGTTGTGGGAGCTGTTTTTT. Amino acid sequence: CASSGRLWELFF.